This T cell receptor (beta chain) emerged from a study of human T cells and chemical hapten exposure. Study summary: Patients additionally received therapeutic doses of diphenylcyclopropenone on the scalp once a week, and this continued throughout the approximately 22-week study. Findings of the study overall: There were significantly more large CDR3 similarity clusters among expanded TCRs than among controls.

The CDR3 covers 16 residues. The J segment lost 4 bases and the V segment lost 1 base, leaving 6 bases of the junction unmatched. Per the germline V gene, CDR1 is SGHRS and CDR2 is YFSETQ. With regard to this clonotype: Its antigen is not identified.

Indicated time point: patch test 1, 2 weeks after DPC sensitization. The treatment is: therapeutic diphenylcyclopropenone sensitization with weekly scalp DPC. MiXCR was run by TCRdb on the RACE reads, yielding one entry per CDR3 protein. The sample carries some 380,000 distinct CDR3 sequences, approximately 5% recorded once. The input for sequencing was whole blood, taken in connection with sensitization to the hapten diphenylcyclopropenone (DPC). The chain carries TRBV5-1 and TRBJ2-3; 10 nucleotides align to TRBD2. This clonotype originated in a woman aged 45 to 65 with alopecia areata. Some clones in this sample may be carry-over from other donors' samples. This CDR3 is CASSLQASGSADTQYF. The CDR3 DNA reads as TGCGCCAGCAGCTTGCAGGCTAGCGGGAGCGCAGATACGCAGTATTTT. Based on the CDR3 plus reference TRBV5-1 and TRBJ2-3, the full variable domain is KAGVTQTPRYLIKTRGQQVTLSCSPISGHRSVSWYQQTPGQGLQFLFEYFSETQRNKGNFPGRFSGRQFSNSRSEMNVSTLELGDSALYLCASSLQASGSADTQYFGPGTRLTVL.